This entry features one T cell receptor beta chain sequence. This sample was included in a study of control samples from healthy donors and cancer patients. TCRdb's table, derived via immunoSEQ multiplex PCR, lists solely in-frame clones and lacks some. The sample consists of 82,000 or so clones, around 94% of them appearing once. Trimming removed 0 bases at V and 1 base at J, with 16 bases between. The CDR3 sequence is 17 residues long. The germline V gene encodes CDR1 LGHDT and CDR2 YNNKEL (reference sequence). The sample consisted of blood. The TCR sequence derives from a woman aged 18-29 years in good health. The gene calls are TRBV3-1 (or the pseudogene TRBV3-2) and TRBJ2-7; a weak D match, TRBD2 (6 bases). The CDR3 DNA is TGTGCCAGCAGCCAAGATCGGTTCGGCGGGGATTCCTACGAGCAGTACTTC. Protein: CASSQDRFGGDSYEQYF.